A selection of T cell receptor beta chains follows, all from one sample in a study of shared clonotypes between healthy human individuals. TCRdb keeps only in-frame clones here, not all; method: immunoSEQ multiplex PCR. This sample has 640,000 or so clones, with about two thirds found just once. Sequencing was carried out using memory CD4+ T cells sorted from blood. The receptors come from a woman in her twenties or thirties in good health. The CDR3 runs from the conserved cysteine through the conserved F or W. The D gene is left open where the match is weak. Rows give clone size only sometimes, using once, few, many, or a class for an expanded clone.

>TRBJ2-3|TRBV19|TRBD2|-
TGTGCCAGTAGAACAAGGGGTAGCGGGAGCGAAGATACGCAGTATTTT
CASRTRGSGSEDTQYF
>TRBJ1-1|TRBV28|-|-
TGTGCCAGCAGTTTACTTGGGGGGATTAACACTGAAGCTTTCTTT
CASSLLGGINTEAFF
>TRBJ2-3|TRBV6-6|-|few
TGTGCCAGCCTAAGGCAACGCACAGATACGCAGTATTTT
CASLRQRTDTQYF
>TRBJ2-5|TRBV6-1|TRBD1|-
TGTGCCAGCGGTGTAAGGATCGGGACAGCAGAAAAAGAGACCCAGTACTTC
CASGVRIGTAEKETQYF
>TRBJ1-1|TRBV10-3|-|-
TGTGCCATCAGTCAGGGAAACACTGAAGCTTTCTTT
CAISQGNTEAFF
>TRBJ2-7|TRBV7-8|-|-
TGTGCCAGCAGCCTTCAGATGTCCTACGAGCAGTACTTC
CASSLQMSYEQYF
>TRBJ1-3|TRBV19|TRBD1|-
TGTGCCAGTAACCCCCGGGACAGTGCTGGAAACACCATATATTTT
CASNPRDSAGNTIYF
>TRBJ2-7|TRBV4-1|TRBD2|-
TGCGCCAGCAGCCAAGAAAAGCGGGAGGGCCGCTACGAGCAGTACTTC
CASSQEKREGRYEQYF
>TRBJ2-7|TRBV28|TRBD1|-
TGTGCCAGCAAAACCTCAGGGGGCGCGGGCGAGCAGTACTTC
CASKTSGGAGEQYF
>TRBJ1-2|TRBV6-5|-|-
TGTGCCAGCAGAGGAACCTATGGCTACACCTTC
CASRGTYGYTF
>TRBJ2-5|TRBV30|-|-
TGTGCCTGGAACGGACAGAGGGAGACCCAGTACTTC
CAWNGQRETQYF
>TRBJ1-1|TRBV29-1|TRBD1|-
TGCAGCGTCCACCCACAACAGGGGAGTGTCACTGAAGCTTTCTTT
CSVHPQQGSVTEAFF
>TRBJ1-3|TRBV2|-|few
TGTGCCAGCAGAGCTATGGACACCATATATTTT
CASRAMDTIYF
>TRBJ2-1|TRBV28|-|-
TGTGCCAGCAGTTTGGGTAGTTACAATGAGCAGTTCTTC
CASSLGSYNEQFF
>TRBJ2-2|TRBV25-1|-|-
TGTGCCAGCAGTGAAGGGGTTGGGGGCGAGAACACCGGGGAGCTGTTTTTT
CASSEGVGGENTGELFF
>TRBJ1-2|TRBV28|TRBD1|-
TGTGCCAGCAGCCTACTGAGGGGGCGGTCGTTCATCACCTTC
CASSLLRGRSFITF
>TRBJ2-5|TRBV5-1|-|-
TGCGCCAGCAGCTTGGTTACGGGAGTGGAGACCCAGTACTTC
CASSLVTGVETQYF
>TRBJ2-7|TRBV5-1|TRBD1|-
TGCGCCAGCAGCTTGGGGGTTCATAGGGGGCCCTCCTCCGAGCAGTACTTC
CASSLGVHRGPSSEQYF
>TRBJ2-2|TRBV5-1|TRBD1|-
TGCGCCAGCAGCCGCGGACAGGGATGGACCGGGGAGCTGTTTTTT
CASSRGQGWTGELFF
>TRBJ1-5|TRBV19|-|-
TGTGCCAGTAGTATATCCCAGGTCTCCCAGCATTTT
CASSISQVSQHF
>TRBJ2-5|TRBV7-8|TRBD2|-
TGTGCCAGCAGCTGGCGACTAGCGGGGACCCAAGAGACCCAGTACTTC
CASSWRLAGTQETQYF
>TRBJ2-7|TRBV28|-|-
TGTGCCAGCAGTACGGGGACCCTCCTCGAGCAGTACTTC
CASSTGTLLEQYF
>TRBJ2-7|TRBV5-5|TRBD1|-
TGTGCCAGCAGCTTGGGGACAGGGCAGTACGAGCAGTACTTC
CASSLGTGQYEQYF
>TRBJ1-1|TRBV2|-|-
TGTGCCAGCAGTGGAGGTGAAGTCACTGAAGCTTTCTTT
CASSGGEVTEAFF
>TRBJ2-1|TRBV14|-|few
TGTGCCAGCAGCCAAGGAAAGGGGGATATTAGGACCTACAATGAGCAGTTCTTC
CASSQGKGDIRTYNEQFF
>TRBJ1-1|TRBV28|-|-
TGTGCCAGCAGTTTAGGGGCTAACACTGAAGCTTTCTTT
CASSLGANTEAFF
>TRBJ2-7|TRBV7-9|TRBD1|-
TGTGCCAGCAGCCCCCCGCGCGGACAGGGAATCTACGAGCAGTACTTC
CASSPPRGQGIYEQYF
>TRBJ1-1|TRBV10-3|-|-
TGTGCCACCACGGACCCTGTCTTGAACACTGAAGCTTTCTTT
CATTDPVLNTEAFF
>TRBJ1-3|TRBV9|-|-
TGTGCCAGCAGCGCCTTGGACCTCCTCGGGGGCTCTGGAAACACCATATATTTT
CASSALDLLGGSGNTIYF
>TRBJ2-5|TRBV11-2|-|few
TGTGCCAGCAGCTTATGGCTCCGGGATGAGACCCAGTACTTC
CASSLWLRDETQYF